What follows describes a single T cell receptor beta chain. Its target is unknown. Germline CDR1 reads SQVTM; CDR2 reads ANQGSEA. Deletions cut 4 bases from V and 9 bases from J, with 16 bases between. CDR3 length: 14 amino acids. Reverse transcribing all isolated RNA meant expressed TCRB transcripts were sequenced. Clones were read by immunoSEQ multiplex PCR, and TCRdb kept only the in-frame ones, dropping some. The top ten clones hold approximately 0.022% of a sample with roughly 700,000 clones, 13% of them seen once. This entry comes from a study of beta chain features in type 1 diabetes. Study outcomes and limitations: Shortening of TCRB CDR3s, moderate but significant, appeared in all four CD4+ subsets of Type 1 diabetes patients.

The sequenced material came from naive CD4+ T cells from blood. The chain couples TRBV29-1 to TRBJ1-6; the D is unclear. This TCR came from a man younger than 35 with type 1 diabetes. CDR3 amino acids: CSVADASGGSPLHF. In DNA form, the CDR3 reads TGCAGCGTTGCGGACGCCTCCGGAGGTTCACCCCTCCACTTT.